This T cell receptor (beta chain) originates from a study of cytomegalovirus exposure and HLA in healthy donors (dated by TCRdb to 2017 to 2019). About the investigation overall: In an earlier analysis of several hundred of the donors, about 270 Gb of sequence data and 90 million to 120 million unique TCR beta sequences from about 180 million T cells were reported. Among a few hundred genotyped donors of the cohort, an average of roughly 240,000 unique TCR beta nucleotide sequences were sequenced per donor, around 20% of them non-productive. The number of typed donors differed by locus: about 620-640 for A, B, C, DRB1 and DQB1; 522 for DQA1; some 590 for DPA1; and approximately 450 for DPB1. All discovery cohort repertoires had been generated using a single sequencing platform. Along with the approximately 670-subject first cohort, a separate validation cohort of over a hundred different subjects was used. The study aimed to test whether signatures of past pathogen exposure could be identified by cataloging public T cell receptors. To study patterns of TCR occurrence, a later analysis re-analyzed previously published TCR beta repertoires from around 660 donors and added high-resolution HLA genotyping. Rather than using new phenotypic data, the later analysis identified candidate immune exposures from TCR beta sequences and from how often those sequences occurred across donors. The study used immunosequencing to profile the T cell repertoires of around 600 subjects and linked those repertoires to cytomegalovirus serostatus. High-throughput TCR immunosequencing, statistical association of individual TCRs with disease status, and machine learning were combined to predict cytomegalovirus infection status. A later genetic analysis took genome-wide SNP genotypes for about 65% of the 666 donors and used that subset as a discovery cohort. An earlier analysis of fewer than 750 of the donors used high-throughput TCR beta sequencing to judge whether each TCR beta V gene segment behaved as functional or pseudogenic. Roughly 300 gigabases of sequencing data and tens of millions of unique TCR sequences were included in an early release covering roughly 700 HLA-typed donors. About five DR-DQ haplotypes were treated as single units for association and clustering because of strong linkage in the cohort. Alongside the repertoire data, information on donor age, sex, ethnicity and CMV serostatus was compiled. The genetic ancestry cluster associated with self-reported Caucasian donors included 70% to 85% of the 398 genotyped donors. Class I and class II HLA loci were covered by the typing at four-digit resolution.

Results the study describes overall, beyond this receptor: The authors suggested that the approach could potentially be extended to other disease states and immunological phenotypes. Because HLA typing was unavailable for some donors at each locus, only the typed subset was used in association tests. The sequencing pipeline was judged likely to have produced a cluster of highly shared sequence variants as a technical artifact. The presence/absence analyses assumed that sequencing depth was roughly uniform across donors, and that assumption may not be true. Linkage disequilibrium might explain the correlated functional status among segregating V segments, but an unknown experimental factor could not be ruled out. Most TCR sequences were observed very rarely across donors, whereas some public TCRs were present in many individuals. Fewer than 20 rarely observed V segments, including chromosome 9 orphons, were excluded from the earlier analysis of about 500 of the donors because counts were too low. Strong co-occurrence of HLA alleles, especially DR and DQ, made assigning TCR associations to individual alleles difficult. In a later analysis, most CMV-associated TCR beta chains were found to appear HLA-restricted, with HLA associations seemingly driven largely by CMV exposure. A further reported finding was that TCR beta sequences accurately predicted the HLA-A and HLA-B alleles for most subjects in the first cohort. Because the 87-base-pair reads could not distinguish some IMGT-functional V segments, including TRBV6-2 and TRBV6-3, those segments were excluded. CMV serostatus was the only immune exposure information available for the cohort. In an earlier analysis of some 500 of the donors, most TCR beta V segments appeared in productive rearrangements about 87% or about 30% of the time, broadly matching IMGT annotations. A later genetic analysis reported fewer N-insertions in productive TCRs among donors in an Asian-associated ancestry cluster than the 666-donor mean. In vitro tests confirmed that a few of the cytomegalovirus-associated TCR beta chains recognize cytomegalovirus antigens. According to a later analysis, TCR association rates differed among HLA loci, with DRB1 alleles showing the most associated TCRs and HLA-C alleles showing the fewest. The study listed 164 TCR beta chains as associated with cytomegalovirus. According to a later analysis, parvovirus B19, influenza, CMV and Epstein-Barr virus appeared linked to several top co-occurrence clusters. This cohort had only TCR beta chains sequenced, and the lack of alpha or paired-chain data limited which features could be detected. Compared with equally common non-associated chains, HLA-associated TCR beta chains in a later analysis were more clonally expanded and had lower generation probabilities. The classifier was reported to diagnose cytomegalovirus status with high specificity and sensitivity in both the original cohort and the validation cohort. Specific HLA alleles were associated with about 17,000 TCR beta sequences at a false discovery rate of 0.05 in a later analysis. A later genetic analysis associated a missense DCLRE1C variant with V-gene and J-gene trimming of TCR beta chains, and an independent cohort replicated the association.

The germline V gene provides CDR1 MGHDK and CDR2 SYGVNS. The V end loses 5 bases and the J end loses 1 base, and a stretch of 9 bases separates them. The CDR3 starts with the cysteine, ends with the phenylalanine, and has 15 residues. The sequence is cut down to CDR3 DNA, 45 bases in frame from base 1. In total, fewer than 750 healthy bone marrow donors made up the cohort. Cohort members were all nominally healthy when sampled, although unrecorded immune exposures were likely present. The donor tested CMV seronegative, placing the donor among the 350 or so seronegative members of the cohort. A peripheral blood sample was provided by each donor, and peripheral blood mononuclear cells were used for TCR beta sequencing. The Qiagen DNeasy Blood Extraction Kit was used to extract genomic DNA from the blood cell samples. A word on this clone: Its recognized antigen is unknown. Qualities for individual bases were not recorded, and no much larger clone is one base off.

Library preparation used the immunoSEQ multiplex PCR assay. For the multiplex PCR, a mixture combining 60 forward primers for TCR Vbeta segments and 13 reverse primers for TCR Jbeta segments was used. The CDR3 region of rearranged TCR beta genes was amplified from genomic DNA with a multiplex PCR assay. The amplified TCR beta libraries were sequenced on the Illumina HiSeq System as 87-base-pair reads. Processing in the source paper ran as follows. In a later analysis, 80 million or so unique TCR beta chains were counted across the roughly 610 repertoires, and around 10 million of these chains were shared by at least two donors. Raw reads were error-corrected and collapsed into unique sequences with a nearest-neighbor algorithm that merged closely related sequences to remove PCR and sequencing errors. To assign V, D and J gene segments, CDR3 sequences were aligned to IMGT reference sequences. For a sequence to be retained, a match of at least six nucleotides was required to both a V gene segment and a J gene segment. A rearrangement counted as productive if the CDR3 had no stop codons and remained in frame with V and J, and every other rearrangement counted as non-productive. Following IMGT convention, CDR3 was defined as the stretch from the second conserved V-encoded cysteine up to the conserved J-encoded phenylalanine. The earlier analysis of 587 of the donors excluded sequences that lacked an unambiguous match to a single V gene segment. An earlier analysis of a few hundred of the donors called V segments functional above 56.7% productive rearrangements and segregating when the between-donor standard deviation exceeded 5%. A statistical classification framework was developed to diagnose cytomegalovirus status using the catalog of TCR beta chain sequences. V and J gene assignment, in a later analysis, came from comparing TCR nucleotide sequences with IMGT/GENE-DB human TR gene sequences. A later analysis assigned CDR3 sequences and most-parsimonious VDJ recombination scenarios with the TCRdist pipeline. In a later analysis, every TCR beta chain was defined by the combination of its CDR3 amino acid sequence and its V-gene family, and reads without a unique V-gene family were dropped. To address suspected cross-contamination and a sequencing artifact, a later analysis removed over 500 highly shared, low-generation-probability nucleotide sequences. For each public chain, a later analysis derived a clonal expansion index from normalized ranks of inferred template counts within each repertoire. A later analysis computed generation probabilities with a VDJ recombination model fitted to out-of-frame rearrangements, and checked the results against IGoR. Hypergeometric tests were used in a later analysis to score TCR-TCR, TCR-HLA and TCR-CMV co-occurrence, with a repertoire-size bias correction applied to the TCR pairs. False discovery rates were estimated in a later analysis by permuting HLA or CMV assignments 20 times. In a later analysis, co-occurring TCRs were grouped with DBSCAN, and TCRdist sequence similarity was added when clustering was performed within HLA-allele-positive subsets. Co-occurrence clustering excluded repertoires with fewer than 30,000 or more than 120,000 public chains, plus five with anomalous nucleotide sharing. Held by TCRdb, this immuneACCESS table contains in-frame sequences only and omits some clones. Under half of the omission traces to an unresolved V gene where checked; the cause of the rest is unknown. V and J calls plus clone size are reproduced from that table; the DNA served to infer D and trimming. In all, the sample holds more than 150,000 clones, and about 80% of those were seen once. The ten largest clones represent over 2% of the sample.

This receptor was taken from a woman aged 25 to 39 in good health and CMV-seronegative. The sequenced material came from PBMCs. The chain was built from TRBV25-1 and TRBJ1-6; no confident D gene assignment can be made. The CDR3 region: CASSTRESYNSPLHF. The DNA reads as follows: TGTGCCAGCAGTACTCGAGAATCCTATAATTCACCCCTCCACTTT.